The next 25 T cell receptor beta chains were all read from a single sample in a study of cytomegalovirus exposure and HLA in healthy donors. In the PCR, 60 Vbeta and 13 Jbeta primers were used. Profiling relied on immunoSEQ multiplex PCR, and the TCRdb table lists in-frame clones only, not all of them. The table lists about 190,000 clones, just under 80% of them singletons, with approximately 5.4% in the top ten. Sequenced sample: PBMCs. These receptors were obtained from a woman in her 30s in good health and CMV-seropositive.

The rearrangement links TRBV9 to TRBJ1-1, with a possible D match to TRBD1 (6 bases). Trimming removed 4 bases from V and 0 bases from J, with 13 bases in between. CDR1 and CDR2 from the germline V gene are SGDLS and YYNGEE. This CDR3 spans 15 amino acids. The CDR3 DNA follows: TGTGCCAGCAGCCCTAGGCAGGGGATGAACACTGAAGCTTTCTTT. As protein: CASSPRQGMNTEAFF.

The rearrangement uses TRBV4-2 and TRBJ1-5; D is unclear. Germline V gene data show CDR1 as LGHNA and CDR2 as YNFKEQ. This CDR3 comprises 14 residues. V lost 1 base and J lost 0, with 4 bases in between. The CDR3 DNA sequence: TGTGCCAGCAGCCAAGGTTATAGCAATCAGCCCCAGCATTTT. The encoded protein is CASSQGYSNQPQHF.

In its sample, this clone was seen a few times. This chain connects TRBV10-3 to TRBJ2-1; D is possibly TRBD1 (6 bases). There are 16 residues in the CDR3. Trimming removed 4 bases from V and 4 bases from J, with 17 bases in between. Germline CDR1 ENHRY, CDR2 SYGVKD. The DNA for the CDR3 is TGTGCCATCAGTGCAGGGGTTGGCGGAATGTACAATGAGCAGTTCTTC. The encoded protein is CAISAGVGGMYNEQFF.

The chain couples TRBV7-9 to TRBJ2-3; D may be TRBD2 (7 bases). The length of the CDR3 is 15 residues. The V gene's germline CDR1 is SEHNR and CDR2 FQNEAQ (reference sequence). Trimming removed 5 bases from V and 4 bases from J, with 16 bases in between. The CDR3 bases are TGTGCCAGCAGCGCAAACAGGGAGGGGTCAGATACGCAGTATTTT. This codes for CASSANREGSDTQYF.

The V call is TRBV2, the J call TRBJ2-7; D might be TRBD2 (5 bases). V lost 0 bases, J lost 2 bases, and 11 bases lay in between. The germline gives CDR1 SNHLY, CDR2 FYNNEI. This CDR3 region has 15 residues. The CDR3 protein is CASSEAPSGTYEQYF. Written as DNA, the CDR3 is TGTGCCAGCAGTGAAGCGCCCAGCGGCACCTACGAGCAGTACTTC.

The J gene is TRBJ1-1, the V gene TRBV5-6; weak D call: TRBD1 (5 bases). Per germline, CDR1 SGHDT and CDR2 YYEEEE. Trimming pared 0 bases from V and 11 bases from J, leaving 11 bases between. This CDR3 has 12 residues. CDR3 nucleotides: TGTGCCAGCAGCTTGGGCGGGACGCGGGCTTTCTTT. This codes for CASSLGGTRAFF.

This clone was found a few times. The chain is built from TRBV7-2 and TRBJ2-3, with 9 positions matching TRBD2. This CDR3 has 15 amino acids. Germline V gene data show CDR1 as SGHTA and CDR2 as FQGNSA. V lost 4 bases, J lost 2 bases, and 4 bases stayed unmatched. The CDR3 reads CASSSSGAYTDTQYF. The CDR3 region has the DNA TGTGCCAGCAGCTCTAGCGGGGCTTACACAGATACGCAGTATTTT.

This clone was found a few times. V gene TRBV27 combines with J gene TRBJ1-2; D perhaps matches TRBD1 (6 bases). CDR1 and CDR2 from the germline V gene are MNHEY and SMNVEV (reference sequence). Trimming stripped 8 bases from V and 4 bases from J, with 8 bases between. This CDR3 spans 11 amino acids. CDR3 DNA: TGTGCCAGCGGACAGACCTATGGCTACACCTTC. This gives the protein CASGQTYGYTF.

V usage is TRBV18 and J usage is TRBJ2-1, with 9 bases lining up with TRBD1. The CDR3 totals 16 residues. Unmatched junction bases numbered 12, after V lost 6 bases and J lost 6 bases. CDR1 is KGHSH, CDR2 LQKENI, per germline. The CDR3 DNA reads TGTGCCAGCTCTCTCGCCGGGACAGGGAGTTCCAATGAGCAGTTCTTC. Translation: CASSLAGTGSSNEQFF.

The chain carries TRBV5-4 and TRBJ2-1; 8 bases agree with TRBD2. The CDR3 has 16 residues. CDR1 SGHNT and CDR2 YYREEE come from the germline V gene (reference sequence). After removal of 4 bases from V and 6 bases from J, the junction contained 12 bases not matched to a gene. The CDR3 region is CASSLGPGLVGNEQFF. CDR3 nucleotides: TGTGCCAGCAGCCTGGGCCCGGGACTAGTGGGCAATGAGCAGTTCTTC.

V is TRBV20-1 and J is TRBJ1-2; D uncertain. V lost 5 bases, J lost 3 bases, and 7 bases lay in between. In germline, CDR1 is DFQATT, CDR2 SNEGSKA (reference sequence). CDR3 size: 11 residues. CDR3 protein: CSAVSDYGYTF. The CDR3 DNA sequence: TGCAGTGCTGTATCTGACTATGGCTACACCTTC.

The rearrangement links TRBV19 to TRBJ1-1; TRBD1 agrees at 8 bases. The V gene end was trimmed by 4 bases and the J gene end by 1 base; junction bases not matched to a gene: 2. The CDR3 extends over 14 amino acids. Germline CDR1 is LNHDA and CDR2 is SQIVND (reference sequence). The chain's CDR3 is CASSRTGTNTEAFF. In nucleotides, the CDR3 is TGTGCCAGTAGTAGGACAGGGACGAACACTGAAGCTTTCTTT.

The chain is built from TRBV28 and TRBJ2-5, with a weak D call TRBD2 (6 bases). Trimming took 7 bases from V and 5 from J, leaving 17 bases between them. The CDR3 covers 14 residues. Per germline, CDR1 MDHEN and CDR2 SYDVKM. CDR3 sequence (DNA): TGTGCCAGCATAGAGAGCGGAGGGAGGGAGACCCAGTACTTC. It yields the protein CASIESGGRETQYF.

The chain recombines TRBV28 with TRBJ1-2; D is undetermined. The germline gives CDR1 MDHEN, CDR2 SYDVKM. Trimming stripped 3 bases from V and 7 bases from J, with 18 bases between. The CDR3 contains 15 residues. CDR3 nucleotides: TGTGCCAGCAGTTTTTCGGGTGGCCTTTCGGGTGGCTACACCTTC. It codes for CASSFSGGLSGGYTF.

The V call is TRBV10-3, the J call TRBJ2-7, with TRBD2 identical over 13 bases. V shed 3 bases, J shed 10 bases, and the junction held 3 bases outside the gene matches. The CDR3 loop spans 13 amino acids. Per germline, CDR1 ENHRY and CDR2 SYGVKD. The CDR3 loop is CAISEGTSGIQYF. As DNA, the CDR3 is TGTGCCATCAGTGAAGGGACTAGCGGGATTCAGTACTTC.

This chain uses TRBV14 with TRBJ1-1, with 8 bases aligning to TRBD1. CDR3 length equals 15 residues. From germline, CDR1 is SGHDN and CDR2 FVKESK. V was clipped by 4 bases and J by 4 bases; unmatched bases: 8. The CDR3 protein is CASSLRTGRSTEAFF. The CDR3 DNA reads TGTGCCAGCAGCCTTCGGACAGGGAGGAGCACTGAAGCTTTCTTT.

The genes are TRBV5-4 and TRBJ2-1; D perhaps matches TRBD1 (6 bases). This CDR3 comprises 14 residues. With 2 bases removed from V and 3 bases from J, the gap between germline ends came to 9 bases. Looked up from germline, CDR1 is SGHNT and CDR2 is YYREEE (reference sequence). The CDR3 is CASSLDRFYNEQFF. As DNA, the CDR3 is TGTGCCAGCAGCTTAGACAGGTTCTACAATGAGCAGTTCTTC.

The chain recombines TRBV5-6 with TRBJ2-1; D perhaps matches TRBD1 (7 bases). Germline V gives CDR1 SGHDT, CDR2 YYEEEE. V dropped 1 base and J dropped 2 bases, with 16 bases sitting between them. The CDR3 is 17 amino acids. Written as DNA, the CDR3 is TGTGCCAGCAGCTTGACAGGGGATAGCGGAGCCTACAATGAGCAGTTCTTC. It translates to CASSLTGDSGAYNEQFF.

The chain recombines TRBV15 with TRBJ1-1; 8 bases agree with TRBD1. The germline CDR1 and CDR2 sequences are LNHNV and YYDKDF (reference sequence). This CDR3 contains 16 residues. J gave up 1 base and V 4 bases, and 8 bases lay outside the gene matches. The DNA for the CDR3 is TGTGCCACCAGCACGAGCCAAGACAGGGGGAACACTGAAGCTTTCTTT. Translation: CATSTSQDRGNTEAFF. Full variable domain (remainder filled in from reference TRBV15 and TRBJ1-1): DAMVIQNPRYQVTQFGKPVTLSCSQTLNHNVMYWYQQKSSQAPKLLFHYYDKDFNNEADTPDNFQSRRPNTSFCFLDIRSPGLGDTAMYLCATSTSQDRGNTEAFFGQGTRLTVV.

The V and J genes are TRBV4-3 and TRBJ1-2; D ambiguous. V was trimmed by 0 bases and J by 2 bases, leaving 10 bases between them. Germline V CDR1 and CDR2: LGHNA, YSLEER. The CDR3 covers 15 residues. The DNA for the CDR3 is TGCGCCAGCAGCCAAGAAAGAGGTGCCAACTATGGCTACACCTTC. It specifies CASSQERGANYGYTF.

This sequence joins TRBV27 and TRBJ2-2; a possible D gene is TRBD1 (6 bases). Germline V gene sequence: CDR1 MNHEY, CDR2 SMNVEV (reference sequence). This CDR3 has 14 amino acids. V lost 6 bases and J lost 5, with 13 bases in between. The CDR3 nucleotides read TGTGCCAGCAGGGGGGCTGGGAAAACCGGGGAGCTGTTTTTT. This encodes CASRGAGKTGELFF.

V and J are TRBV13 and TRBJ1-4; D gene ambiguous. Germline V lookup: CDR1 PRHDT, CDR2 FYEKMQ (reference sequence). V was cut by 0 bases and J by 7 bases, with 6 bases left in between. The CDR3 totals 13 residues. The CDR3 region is CASSLGLSEKLFF. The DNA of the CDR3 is TGTGCCAGCAGCTTAGGCCTGAGTGAAAAACTGTTTTTT.

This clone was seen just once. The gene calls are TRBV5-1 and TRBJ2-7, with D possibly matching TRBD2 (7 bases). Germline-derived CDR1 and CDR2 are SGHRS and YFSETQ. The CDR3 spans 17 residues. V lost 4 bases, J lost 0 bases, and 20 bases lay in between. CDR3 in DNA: TGCGCCAGCAGCGTCGGACAGCCAGCGGGGTTCTCCTACGAGCAGTACTTC. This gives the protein CASSVGQPAGFSYEQYF.

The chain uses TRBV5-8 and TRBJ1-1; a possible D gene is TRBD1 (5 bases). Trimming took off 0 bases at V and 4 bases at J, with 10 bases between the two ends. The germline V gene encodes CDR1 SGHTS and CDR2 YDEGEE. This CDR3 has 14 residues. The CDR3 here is CASSLGRVVTEAFF. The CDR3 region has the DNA TGTGCCAGCAGCTTGGGCAGGGTGGTCACTGAAGCTTTCTTT.

The CDR3 spells CASSSTGFRATEAFF. CDR3 sequence (DNA): TGTGCCAGCAGCTCCACAGGGTTCCGGGCCACTGAAGCTTTCTTT. The V call is TRBV11-1, the J call TRBJ1-1, with D possibly matching TRBD1 (6 bases). Germline values: CDR1 SGHAT, CDR2 FQDESV (reference sequence). The ends were cut back, 4 bases at V and 4 bases at J, with 16 bases in the middle. The CDR3 covers 15 residues.